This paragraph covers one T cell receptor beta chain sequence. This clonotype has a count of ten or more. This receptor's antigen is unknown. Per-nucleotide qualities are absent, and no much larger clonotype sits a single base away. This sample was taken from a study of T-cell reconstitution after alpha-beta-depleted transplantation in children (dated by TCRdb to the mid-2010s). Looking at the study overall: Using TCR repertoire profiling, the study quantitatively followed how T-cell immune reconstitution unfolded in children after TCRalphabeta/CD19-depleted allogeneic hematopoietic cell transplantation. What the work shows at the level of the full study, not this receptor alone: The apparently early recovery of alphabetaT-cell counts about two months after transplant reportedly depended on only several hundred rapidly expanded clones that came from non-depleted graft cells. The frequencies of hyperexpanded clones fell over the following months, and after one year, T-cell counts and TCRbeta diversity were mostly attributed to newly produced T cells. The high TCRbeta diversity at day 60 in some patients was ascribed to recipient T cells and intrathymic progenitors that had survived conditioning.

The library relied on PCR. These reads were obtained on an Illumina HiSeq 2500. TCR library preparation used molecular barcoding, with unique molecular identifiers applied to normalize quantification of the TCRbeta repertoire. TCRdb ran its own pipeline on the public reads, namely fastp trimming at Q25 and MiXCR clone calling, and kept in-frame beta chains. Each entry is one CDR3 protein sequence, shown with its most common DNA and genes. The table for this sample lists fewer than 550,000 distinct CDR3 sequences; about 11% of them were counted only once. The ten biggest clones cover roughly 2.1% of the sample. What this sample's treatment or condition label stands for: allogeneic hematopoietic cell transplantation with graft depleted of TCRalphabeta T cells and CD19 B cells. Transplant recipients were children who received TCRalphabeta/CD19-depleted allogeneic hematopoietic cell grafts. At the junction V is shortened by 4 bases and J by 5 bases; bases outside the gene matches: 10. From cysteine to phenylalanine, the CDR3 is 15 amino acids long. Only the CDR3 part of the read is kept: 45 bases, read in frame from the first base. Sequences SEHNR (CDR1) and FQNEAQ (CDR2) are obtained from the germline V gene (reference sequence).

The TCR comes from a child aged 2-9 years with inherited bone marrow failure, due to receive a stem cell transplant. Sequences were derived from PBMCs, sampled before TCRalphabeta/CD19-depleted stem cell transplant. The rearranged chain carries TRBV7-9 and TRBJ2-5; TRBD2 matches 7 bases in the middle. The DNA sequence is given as TGTGCCAGCAGCTCTGACGGTCGGGGGGTCGAGACCCAGTACTTC. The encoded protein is CASSSDGRGVETQYF.